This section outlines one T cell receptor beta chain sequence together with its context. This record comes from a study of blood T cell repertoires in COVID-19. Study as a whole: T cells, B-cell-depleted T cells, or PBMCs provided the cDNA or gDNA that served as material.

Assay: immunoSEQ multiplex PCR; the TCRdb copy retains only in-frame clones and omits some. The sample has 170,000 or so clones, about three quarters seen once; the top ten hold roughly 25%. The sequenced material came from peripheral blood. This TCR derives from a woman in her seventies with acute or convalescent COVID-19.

The CDR3, as DNA: TGTGCCATCAGTGAGTTCCCACTAGCTCGGGAGACCCAGTACTTC. Protein sequence: CAISEFPLARETQYF. V and J are TRBV10-3 and TRBJ2-5; a possible D gene is TRBD2 (6 bases). V was shortened by 1 base and J by 5 bases, with 14 bases between the two germline ends. The germline V gene has CDR1 ENHRY and CDR2 SYGVKD. The CDR3 covers 15 residues.